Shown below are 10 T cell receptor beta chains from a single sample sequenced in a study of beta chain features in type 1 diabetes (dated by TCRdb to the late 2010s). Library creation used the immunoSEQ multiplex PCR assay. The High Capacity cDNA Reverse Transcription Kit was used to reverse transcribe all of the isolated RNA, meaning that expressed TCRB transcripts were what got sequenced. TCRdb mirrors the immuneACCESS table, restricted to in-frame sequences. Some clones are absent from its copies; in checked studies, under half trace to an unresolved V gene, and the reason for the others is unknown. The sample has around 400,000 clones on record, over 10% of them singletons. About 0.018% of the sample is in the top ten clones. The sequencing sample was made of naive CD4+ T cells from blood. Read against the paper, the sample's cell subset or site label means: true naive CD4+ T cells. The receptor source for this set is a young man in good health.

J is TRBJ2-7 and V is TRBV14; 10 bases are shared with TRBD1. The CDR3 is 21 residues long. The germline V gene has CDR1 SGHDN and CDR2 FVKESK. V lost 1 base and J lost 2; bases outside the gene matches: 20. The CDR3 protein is CASSQVLYFWDRGRATYEQYF. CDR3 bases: TGTGCCAGCAGCCAAGTCTTGTATTTTTGGGACAGGGGTCGAGCTACCTACGAGCAGTACTTC.

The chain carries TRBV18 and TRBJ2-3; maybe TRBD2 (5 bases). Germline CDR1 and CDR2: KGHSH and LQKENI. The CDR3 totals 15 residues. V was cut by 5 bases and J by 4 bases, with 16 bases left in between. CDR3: CASSSRNDGADTQYF. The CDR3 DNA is TGTGCCAGCTCATCTCGTAACGACGGGGCAGATACGCAGTATTTT.

CDR3 region: CASSPPSGSPGYTF. The DNA of the CDR3 is TGTGCCAGCTCACCACCGTCAGGCTCCCCCGGCTACACCTTC. This rearrangement joins TRBV18 to TRBJ1-2; D gene ambiguous. The CDR3 is 14 residues long. The germline CDR1 and CDR2 sequences are KGHSH and LQKENI. V was pared by 0 bases and J by 8 bases, with 13 bases between. The complete variable domain, with remaining parts taken from reference TRBV18 and TRBJ1-2, reads NAGVMQNPRHLVRRRGQEARLRCSPMKGHSHVYWYRQLPEEGLKFMVYLQKENIIDESGMPKERFSAEFPKEGPSILRIQQVVRGDSAAYFCASSPPSGSPGYTFGSGTRLTVV.

The CDR3 DNA follows: TGTGCCAGCAGCGCCAGTCGGGACAGGGGGCGCACAGATACGCAGTATTTT. Translating it yields CASSASRDRGRTDTQYF. The J gene is TRBJ2-3, the V gene TRBV9; 12 bases fit TRBD1. After removal of 3 bases from V and 1 base from J, the junction contained 6 bases not matched to a gene. Germline CDR1 SGDLS, CDR2 YYNGEE. There are 17 residues in the CDR3.

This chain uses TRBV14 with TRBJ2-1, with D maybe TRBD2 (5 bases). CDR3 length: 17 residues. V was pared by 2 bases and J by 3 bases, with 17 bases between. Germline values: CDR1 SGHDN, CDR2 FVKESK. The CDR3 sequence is CASSQPGSSFGYNEQFF. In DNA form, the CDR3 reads TGTGCCAGCAGCCAACCGGGAAGCTCGTTTGGCTACAATGAGCAGTTCTTC.

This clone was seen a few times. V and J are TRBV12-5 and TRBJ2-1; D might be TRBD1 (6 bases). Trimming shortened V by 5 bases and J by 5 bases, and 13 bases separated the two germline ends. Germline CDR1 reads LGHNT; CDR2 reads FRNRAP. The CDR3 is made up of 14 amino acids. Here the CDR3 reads CASGTGMTNNEQFF. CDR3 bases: TGTGCTAGTGGTACAGGGATGACCAACAATGAGCAGTTCTTC.

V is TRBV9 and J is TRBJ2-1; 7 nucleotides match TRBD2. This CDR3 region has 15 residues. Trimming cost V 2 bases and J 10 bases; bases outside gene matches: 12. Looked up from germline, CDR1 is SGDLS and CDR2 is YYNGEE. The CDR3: CASSVVREVSWEQFF. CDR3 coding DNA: TGTGCCAGCAGCGTTGTACGGGAGGTTTCTTGGGAGCAGTTCTTC. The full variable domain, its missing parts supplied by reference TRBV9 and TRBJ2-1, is DSGVTQTPKHLITATGQRVTLRCSPRSGDLSVYWYQQSLDQGLQFLIQYYNGEERAKGNILERFSAQQFPDLHSELNLSSLELGDSALYFCASSVVREVSWEQFFGPGTRLTVL.

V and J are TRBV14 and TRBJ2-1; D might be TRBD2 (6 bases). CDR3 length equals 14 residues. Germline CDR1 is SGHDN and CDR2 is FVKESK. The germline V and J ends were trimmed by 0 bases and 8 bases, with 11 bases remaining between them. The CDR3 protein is CASSQEEGWYEQFF. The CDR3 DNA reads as TGTGCCAGCAGCCAAGAGGAGGGGTGGTATGAGCAGTTCTTC. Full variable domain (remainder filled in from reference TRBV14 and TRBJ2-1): EAGVTQFPSHSVIEKGQTVTLRCDPISGHDNLYWYRRVMGKEIKFLLHFVKESKQDESGMPNNRFLAERTGGTYSTLKVQPAELEDSGVYFCASSQEEGWYEQFFGPGTRLTVL.

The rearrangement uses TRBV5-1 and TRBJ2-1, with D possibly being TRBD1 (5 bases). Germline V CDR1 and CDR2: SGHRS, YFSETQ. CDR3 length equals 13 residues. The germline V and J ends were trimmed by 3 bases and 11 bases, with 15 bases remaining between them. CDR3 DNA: TGCGCCAGCAGCTCAGGGATAGGAGCGCAGCAGTTCTTC. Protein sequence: CASSSGIGAQQFF.

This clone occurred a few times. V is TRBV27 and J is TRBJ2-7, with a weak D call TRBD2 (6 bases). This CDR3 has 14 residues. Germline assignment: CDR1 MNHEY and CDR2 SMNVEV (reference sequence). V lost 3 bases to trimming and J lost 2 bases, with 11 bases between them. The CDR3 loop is CASSFGGRTYEQYF. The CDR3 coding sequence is TGTGCCAGCAGTTTCGGGGGAAGGACCTACGAGCAGTACTTC.